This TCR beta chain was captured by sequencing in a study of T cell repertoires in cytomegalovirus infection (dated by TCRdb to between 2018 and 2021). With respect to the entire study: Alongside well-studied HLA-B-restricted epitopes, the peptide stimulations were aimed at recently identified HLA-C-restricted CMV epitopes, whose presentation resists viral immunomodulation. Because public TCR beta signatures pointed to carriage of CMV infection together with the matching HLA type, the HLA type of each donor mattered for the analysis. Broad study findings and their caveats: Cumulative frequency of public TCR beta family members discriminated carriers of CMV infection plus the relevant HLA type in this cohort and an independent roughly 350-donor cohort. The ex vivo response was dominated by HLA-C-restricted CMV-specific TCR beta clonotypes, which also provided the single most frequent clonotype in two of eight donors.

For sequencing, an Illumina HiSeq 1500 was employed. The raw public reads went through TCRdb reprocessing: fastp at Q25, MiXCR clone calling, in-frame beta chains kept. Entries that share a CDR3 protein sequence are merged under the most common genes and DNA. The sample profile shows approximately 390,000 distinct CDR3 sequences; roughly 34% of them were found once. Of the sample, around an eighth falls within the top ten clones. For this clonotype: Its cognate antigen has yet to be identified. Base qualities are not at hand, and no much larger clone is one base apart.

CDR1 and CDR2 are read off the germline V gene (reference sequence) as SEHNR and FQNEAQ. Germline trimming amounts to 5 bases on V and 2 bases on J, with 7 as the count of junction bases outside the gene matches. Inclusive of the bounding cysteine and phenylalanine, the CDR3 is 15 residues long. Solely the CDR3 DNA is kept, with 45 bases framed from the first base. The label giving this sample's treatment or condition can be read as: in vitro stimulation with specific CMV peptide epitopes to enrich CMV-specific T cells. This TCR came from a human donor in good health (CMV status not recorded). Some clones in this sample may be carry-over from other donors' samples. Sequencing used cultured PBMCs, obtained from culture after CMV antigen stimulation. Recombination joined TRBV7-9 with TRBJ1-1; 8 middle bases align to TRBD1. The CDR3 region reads CASSPWGQVNTEAFF. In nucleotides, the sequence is TGTGCCAGCAGCCCATGGGGACAGGTTAACACTGAAGCTTTCTTT.